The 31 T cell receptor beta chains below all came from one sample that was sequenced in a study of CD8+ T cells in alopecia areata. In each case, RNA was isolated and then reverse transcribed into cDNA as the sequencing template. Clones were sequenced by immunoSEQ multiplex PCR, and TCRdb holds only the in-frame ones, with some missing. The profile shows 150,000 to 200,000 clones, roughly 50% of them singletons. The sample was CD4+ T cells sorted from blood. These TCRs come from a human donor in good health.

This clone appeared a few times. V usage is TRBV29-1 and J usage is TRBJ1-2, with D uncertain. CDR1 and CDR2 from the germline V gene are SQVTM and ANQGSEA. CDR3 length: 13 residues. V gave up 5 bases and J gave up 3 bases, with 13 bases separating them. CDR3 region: CSVNEGEDYGYTF. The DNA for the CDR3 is TGCAGCGTTAATGAGGGAGAGGACTATGGCTACACCTTC.

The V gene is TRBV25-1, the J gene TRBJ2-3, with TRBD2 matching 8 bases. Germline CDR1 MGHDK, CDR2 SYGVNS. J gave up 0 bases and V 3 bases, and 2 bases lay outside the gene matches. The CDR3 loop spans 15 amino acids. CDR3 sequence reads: CASSEIAGSTDTQYF. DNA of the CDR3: TGTGCCAGCAGTGAGATAGCGGGGAGCACAGATACGCAGTATTTT. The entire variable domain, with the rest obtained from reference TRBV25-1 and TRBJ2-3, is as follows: EADIYQTPRYLVIGTGKKITLECSQTMGHDKMYWYQQDPGMELHLIHYSYGVNSTEKGDLSSESTVSRIRTEHFPLTLESARPSHTSQYLCASSEIAGSTDTQYFGPGTRLTVL.

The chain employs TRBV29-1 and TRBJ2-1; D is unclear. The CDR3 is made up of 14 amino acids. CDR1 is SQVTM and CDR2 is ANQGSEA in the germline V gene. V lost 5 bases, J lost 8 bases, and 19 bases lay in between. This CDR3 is CSVSSGSWVYEQFF. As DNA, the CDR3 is TGCAGCGTTTCCTCGGGTTCTTGGGTGTATGAGCAGTTCTTC.

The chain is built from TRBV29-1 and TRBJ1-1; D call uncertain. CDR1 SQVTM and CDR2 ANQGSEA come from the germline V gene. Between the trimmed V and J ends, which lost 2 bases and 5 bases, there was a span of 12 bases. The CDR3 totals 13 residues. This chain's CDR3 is CSVEPRGMTEAFF. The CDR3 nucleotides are TGCAGCGTTGAACCCCGGGGAATGACTGAAGCTTTCTTT.

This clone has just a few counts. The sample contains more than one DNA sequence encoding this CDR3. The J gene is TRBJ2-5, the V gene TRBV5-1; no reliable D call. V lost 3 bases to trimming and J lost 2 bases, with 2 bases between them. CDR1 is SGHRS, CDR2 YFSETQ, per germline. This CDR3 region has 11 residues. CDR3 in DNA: TGCGCCAGCAGCTATCAAGAGACCCAGTACTTC. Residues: CASSYQETQYF.

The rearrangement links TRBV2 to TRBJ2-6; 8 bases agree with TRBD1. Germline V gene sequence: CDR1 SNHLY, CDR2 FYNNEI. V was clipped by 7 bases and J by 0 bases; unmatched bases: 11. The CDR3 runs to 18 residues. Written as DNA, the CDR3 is TGTGCCAGCAATCTCGACAGGGGAGGTTCCTCTGGGGCCAACGTCCTGACTTTC. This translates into CASNLDRGGSSGANVLTF.

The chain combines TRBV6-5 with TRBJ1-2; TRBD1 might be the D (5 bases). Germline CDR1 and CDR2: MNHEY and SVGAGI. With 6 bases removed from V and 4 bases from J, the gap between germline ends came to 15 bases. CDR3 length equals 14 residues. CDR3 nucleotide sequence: TGTGCCAGCAGGATCGGGACCCTGAGCTATGGCTACACCTTC. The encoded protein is CASRIGTLSYGYTF.

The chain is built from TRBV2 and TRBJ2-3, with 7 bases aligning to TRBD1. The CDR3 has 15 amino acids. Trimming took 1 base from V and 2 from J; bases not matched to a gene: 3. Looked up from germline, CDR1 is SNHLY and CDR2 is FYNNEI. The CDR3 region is CASSEGRGHTDTQYF. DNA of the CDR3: TGTGCCAGCAGTGAAGGAAGGGGGCACACAGATACGCAGTATTTT.

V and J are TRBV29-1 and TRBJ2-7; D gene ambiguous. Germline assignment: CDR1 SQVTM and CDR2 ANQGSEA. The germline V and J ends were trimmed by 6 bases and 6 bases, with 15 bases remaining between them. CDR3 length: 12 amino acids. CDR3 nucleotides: TGCAGCGTGACCAAGCCTCCCAGCGAGCAGTACTTC. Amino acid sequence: CSVTKPPSEQYF.

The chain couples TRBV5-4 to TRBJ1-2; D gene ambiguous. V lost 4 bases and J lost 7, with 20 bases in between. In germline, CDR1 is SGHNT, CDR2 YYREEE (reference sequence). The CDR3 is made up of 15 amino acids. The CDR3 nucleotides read TGTGCCAGCAGCATCGCGGCAGGCAGGAAGTCTGGCTACACCTTC. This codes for CASSIAAGRKSGYTF. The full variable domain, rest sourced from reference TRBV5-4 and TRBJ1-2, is ETGVTQSPTHLIKTRGQQVTLRCSSQSGHNTVSWYQQALGQGPQFIFQYYREEENGRGNFPPRFSGLQFPNYSSELNVNALELDDSALYLCASSIAAGRKSGYTFGSGTRLTVV.

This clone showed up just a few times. The DNA of the CDR3 is TGTGCCTGGAGTGTGGAAGGAGAGAAGGGTCAGCCCCAGCATTTT. As protein: CAWSVEGEKGQPQHF. The V call is TRBV30, the J call TRBJ1-5, with unresolved D. V lost 0 bases, J lost 6 bases, and 15 bases lay in between. This CDR3 is built from 15 residues. CDR1 GTSNPN and CDR2 SVGIG come from the germline V gene (reference sequence). The whole variable domain, remainder taken from reference TRBV30 and TRBJ1-5, is SQTIHQWPATLVQPVGSPLSLECTVEGTSNPNLYWYRQAAGRGLQLLFYSVGIGQISSEVPQNLSASRPQDRQFILSSKKLLLSDSGFYLCAWSVEGEKGQPQHFGDGTRLSIL.

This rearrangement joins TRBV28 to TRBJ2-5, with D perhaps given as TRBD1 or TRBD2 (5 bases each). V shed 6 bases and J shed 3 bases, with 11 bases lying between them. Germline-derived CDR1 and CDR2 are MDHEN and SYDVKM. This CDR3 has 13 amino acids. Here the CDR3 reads CASSIGTEETQYF. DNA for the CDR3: TGTGCCAGCAGCATCGGGACGGAAGAGACCCAGTACTTC.

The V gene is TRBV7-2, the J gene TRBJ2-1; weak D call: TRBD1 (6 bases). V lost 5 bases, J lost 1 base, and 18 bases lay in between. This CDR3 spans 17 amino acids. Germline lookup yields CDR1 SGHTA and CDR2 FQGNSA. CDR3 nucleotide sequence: TGTGCCAGCAGCCGACAAACCGGGACAACGTCCTACAATGAGCAGTTCTTC. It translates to CASSRQTGTTSYNEQFF.

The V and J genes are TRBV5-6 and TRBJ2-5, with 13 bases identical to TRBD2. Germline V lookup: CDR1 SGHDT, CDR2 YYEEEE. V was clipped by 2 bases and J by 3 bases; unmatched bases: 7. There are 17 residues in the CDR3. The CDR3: CASSLPRTSGREETQYF. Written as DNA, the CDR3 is TGTGCCAGCAGCTTACCCCGGACTAGCGGGAGAGAAGAGACCCAGTACTTC.

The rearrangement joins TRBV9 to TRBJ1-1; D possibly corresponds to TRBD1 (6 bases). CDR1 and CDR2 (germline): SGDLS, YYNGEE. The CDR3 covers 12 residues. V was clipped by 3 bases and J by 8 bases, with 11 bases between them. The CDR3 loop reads CASSGGTTEAFF. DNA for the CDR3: TGTGCCAGCAGCGGAGGGACAACCGAAGCTTTCTTT.

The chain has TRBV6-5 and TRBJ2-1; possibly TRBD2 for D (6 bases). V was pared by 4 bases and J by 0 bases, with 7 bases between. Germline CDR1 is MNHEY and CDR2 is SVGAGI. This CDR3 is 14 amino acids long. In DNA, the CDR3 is TGTGCCAGCAGTTTAGCGGTCTCCTACAATGAGCAGTTCTTC. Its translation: CASSLAVSYNEQFF.

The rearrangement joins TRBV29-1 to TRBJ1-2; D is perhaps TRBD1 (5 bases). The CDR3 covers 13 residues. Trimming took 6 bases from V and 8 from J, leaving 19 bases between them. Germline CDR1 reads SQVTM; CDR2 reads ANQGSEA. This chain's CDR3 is CSVGGTARLGYTF. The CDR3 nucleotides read TGCAGCGTGGGAGGGACGGCGCGGTTGGGCTACACCTTC.

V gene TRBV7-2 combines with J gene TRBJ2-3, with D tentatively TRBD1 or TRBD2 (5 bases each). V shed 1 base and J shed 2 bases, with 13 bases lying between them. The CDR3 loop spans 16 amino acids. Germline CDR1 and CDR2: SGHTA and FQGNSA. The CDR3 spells CASSLVWDPTTDTQYF. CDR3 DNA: TGTGCCAGCAGCTTAGTATGGGACCCTACCACAGATACGCAGTATTTT.

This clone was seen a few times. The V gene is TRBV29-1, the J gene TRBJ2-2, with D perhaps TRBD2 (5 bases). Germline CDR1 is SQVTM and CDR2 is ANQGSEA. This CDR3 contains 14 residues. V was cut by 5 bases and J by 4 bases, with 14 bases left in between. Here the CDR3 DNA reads TGCAGCGTTTATGCAGGAGGAGGCACCGGGGAGCTGTTTTTT. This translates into CSVYAGGGTGELFF.

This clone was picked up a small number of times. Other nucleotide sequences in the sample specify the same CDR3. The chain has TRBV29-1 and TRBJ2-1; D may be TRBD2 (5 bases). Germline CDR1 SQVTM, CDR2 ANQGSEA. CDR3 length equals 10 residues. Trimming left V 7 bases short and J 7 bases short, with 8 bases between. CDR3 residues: CSAGLNEQFF. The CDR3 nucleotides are TGCAGCGCTGGACTTAATGAGCAGTTCTTC.

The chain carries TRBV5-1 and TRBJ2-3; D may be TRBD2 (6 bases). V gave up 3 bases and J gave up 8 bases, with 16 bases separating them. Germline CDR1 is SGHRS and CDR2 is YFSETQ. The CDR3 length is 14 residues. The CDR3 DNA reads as TGCGCCAGCAGCTGGGGGGACGCCCAGGGTACGCAGTATTTT. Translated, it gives CASSWGDAQGTQYF.

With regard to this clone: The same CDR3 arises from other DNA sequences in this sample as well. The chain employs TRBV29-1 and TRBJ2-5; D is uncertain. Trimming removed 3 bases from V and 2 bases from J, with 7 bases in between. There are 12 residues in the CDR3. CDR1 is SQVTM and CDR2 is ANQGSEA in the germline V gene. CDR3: CSVERLQETQYF. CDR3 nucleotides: TGCAGCGTTGAGCGACTGCAAGAGACCCAGTACTTC.

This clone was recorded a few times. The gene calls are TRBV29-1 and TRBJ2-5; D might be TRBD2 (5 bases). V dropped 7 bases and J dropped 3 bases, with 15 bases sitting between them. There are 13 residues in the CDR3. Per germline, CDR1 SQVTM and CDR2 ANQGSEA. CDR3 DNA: TGCAGCGGAGCAGACTGGAGGAAAGAGACCCAGTACTTC. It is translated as CSGADWRKETQYF.

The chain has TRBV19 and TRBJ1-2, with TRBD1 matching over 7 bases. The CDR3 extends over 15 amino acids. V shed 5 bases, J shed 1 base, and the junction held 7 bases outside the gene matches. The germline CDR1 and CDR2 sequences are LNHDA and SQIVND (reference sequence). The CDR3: CASSPWDRDNYGYTF. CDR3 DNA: TGTGCCAGTAGTCCATGGGACAGAGATAACTATGGCTACACCTTC.

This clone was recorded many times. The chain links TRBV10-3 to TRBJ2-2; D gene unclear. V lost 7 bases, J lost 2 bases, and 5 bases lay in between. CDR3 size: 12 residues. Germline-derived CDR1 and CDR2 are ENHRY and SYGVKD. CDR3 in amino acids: CAIKENTGELFF. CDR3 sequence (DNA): TGTGCCATCAAAGAAAACACCGGGGAGCTGTTTTTT.

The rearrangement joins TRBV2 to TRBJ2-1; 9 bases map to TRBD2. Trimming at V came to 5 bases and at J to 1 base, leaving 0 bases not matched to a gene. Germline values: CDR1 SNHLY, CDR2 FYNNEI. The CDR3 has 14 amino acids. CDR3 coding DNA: TGTGCCAGCAGTACTAGCGGGTCCTACAATGAGCAGTTCTTC. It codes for CASSTSGSYNEQFF.

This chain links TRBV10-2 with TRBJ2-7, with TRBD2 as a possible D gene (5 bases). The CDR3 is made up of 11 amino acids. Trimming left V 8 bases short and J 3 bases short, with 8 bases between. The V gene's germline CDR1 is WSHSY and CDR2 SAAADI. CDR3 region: CASRSGYEQYF. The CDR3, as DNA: TGCGCCAGCCGAAGCGGCTACGAGCAGTACTTC.

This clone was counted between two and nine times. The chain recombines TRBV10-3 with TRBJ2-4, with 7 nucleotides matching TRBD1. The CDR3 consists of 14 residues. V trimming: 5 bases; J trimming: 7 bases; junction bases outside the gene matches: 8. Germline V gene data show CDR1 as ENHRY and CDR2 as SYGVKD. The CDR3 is CAISQTGLVNIQYF. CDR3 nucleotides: TGTGCCATCAGTCAGACAGGGTTAGTTAACATTCAGTACTTC.

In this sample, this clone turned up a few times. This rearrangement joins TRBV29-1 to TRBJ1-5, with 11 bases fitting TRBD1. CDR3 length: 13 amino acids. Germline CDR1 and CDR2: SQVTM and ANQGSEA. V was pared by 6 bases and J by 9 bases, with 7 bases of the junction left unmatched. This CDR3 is CSVPGTGGGPQHF. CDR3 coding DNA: TGCAGCGTGCCCGGGACAGGGGGAGGGCCCCAGCATTTT.

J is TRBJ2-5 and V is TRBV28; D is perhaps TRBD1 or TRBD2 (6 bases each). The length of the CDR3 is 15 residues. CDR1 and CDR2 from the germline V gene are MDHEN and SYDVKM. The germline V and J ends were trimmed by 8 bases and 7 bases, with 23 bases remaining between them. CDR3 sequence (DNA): TGTGCCAGCCTGTGGGGGGCGGTTCGAGGAGGGACCCAGTACTTC. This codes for CASLWGAVRGGTQYF. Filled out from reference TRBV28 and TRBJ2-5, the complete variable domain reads DVKVTQSSRYLVKRTGEKVFLECVQDMDHENMFWYRQDPGLGLRLIYFSYDVKMKEKGDIPEGYSVSREKKERFSLILESASTNQTSMYLCASLWGAVRGGTQYFGPGTRLLVL.

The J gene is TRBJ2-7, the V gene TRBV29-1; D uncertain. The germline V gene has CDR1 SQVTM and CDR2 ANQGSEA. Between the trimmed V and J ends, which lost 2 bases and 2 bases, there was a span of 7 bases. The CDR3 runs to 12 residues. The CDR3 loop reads CSVEKGPYEQYF. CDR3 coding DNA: TGCAGCGTTGAAAAGGGTCCCTACGAGCAGTACTTC.